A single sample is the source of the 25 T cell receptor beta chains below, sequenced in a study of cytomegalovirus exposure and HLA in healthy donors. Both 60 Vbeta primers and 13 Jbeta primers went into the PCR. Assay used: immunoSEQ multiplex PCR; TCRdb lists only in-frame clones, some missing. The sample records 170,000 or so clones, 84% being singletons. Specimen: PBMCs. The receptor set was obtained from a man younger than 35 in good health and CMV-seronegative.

CDR3 bases: TGTGCCAGCAGCGAACCCGGGACAAGCTATGGCTACACCTTC. This encodes CASSEPGTSYGYTF. This chain links TRBV9 with TRBJ1-2, with D possibly being TRBD1 (6 bases). CDR3 length: 14 residues. Trimming removed 3 bases from V and 4 bases from J, with 13 bases in between. CDR1 is SGDLS and CDR2 is YYNGEE in the germline V gene.

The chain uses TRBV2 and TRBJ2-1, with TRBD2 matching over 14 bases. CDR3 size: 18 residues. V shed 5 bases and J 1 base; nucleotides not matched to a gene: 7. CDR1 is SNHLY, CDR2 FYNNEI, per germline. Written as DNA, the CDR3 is TGTGCCAGCAGTCATGGGACTAGCGGGAGAAGGTCCTACAATGAGCAGTTCTTC. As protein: CASSHGTSGRRSYNEQFF. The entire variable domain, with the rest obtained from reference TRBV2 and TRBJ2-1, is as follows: EPEVTQTPSHQVTQMGQEVILRCVPISNHLYFYWYRQILGQKVEFLVSFYNNEISEKSEIFDDQFSVERPDGSNFTLKIRSTKLEDSAMYFCASSHGTSGRRSYNEQFFGPGTRLTVL.

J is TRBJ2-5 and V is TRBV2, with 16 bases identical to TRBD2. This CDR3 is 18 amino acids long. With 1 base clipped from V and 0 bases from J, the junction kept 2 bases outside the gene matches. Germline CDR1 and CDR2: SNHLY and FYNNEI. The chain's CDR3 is CASSEGGLAGGYQETQYF. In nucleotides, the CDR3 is TGTGCCAGCAGTGAAGGGGGACTAGCGGGGGGGTACCAAGAGACCCAGTACTTC.

The CDR3 reads CAWSETGTAHGYTF. CDR3 bases: TGTGCCTGGAGTGAAACCGGGACAGCGCATGGCTACACCTTC. The rearrangement uses TRBV30 and TRBJ1-2, with 7 bases aligning to TRBD1. Per the germline V gene, CDR1 is GTSNPN and CDR2 is SVGIG (reference sequence). The CDR3 covers 14 residues. The trim removed 1 base at V and 6 bases at J, leaving 8 bases unmatched.

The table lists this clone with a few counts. This CDR3 is CASSLPGLNTEAFF. In DNA form, the CDR3 reads TGTGCCAGCAGCTTGCCAGGATTGAACACTGAAGCTTTCTTT. The J gene is TRBJ1-1, the V gene TRBV7-9; D gene ambiguous. This CDR3 has 14 residues. Trimming took 3 bases from V and 0 from J, leaving 8 bases between them. The germline CDR1 and CDR2 sequences are SEHNR and FQNEAQ (reference sequence).

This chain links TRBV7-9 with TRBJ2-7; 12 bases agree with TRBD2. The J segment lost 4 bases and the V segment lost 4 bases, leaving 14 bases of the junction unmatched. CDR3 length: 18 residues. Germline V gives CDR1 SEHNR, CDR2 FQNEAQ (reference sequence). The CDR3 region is CASSSRLAGEASQYEQYF. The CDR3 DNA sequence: TGTGCCAGCAGCTCTAGACTAGCGGGAGAGGCGTCCCAATACGAGCAGTACTTC.

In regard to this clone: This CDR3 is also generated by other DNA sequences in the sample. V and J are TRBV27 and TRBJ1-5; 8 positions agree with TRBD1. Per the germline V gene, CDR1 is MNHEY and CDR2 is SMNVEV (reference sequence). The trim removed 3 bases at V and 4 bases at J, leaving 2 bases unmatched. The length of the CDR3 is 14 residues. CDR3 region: CASSFGQGNQPQHF. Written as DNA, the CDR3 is TGTGCCAGCAGTTTTGGACAGGGTAATCAGCCCCAGCATTTT.

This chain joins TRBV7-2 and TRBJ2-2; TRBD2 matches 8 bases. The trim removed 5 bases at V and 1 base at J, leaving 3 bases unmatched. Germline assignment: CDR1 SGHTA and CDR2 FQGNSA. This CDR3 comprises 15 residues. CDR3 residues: CASSREGGNTGELFF. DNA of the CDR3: TGTGCCAGCAGCCGGGAGGGGGGGAACACCGGGGAGCTGTTTTTT.

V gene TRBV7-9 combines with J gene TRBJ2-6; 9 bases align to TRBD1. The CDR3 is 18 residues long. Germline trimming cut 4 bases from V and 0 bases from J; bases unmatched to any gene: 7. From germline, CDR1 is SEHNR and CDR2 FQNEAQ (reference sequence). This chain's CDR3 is CASSYGTGPSSGANVLTF. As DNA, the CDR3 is TGTGCCAGCAGCTACGGGACAGGGCCAAGCTCTGGGGCCAACGTCCTGACTTTC. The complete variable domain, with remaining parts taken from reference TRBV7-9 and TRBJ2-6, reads DTGVSQNPRHKITKRGQNVTFRCDPISEHNRLYWYRQTLGQGPEFLTYFQNEAQLEKSRLLSDRFSAERPKGSFSTLEIQRTEQGDSAMYLCASSYGTGPSSGANVLTFGAGSRLTVL.

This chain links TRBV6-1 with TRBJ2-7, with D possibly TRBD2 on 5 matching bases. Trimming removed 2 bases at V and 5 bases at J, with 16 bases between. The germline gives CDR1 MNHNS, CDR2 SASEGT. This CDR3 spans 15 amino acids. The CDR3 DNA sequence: TGTGCCAGCAGTGAACAGAGGGAACCTTGGCACGAGCAGTACTTC. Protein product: CASSEQREPWHEQYF.

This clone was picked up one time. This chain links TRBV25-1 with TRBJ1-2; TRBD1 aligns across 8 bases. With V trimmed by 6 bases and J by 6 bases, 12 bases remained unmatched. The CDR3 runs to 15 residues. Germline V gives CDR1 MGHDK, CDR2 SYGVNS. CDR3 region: CASSGQGEVMDGYTF. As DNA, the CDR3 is TGTGCCAGCAGCGGACAGGGCGAAGTAATGGATGGCTACACCTTC.

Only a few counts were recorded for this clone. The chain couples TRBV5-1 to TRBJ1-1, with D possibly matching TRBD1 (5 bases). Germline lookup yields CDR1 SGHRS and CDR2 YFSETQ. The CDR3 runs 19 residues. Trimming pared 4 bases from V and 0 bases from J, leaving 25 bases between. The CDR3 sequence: CASSPRRLDLPGVNTEAFF. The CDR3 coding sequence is TGCGCCAGCAGCCCCCGACGGCTGGACCTCCCGGGGGTGAACACTGAAGCTTTCTTT.

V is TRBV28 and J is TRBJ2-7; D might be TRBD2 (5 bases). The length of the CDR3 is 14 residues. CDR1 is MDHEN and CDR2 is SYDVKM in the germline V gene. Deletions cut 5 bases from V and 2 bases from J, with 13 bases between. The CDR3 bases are TGTGCCAGCAGTCTCGGGGTTGGCGCCTACGAGCAGTACTTC. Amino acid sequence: CASSLGVGAYEQYF.

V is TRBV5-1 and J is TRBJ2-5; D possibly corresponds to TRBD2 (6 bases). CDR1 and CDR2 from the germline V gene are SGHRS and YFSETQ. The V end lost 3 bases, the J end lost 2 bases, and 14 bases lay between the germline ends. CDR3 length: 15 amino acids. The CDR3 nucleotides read TGCGCCAGCAGCTCGATTCGCGGGAATCAAGAGACCCAGTACTTC. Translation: CASSSIRGNQETQYF.

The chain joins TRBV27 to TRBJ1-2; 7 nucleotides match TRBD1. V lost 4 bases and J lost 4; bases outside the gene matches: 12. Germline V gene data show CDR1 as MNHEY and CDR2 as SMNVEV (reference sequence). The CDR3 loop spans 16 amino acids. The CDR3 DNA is TGTGCCAGCAGTTCCCAGGGGGGCTTAGTTATCTATGGCTACACCTTC. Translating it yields CASSSQGGLVIYGYTF.

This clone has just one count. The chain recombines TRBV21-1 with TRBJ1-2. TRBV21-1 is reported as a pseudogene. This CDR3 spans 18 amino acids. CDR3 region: CASIPSDVWRTLEHGYTF. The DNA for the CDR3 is TGTGCCAGCATCCCCTCCGATGTGTGGAGGACTTTAGAGCATGGCTACACCTTC.

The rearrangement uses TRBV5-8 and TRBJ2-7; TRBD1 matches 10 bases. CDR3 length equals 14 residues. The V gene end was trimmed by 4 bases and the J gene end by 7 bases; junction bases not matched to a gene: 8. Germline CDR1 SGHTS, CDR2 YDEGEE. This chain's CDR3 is CASSDPGQGPEQYF. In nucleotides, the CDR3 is TGTGCCAGCAGCGACCCGGGACAGGGGCCTGAGCAGTACTTC.

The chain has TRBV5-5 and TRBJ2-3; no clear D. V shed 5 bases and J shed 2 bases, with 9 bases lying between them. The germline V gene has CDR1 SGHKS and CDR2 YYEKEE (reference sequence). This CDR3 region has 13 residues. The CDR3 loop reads CASSYEPTDTQYF. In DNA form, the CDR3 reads TGTGCCAGCAGTTATGAGCCCACAGATACGCAGTATTTT.

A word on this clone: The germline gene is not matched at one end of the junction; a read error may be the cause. In DNA form, the CDR3 reads TGTGCCAGCAGTTCGCCCAGGGAATGGGCGTACGGGCAGTACTTC. It translates to CASSSPREWAYGQYF. The J gene is TRBJ2-7, the V gene TRBV28; D is possibly TRBD1 (5 bases). CDR3 length: 15 amino acids. Germline loops: CDR1 MDHEN, CDR2 SYDVKM.

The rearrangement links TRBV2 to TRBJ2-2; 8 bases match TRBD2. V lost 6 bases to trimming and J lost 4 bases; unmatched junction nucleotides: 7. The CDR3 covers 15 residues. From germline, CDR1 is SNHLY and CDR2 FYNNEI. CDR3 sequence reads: CASRKERGFTGELFF. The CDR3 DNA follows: TGTGCCAGCAGGAAGGAGCGGGGGTTCACCGGGGAGCTGTTTTTT. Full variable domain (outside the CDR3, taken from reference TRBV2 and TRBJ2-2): EPEVTQTPSHQVTQMGQEVILRCVPISNHLYFYWYRQILGQKVEFLVSFYNNEISEKSEIFDDQFSVERPDGSNFTLKIRSTKLEDSAMYFCASRKERGFTGELFFGEGSRLTVL.

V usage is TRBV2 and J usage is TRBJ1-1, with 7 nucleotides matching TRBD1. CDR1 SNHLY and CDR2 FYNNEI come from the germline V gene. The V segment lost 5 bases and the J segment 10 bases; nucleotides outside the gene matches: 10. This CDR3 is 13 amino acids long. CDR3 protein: CASSPIPDRVAFF. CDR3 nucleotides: TGTGCCAGCAGTCCTATCCCCGACAGGGTAGCTTTCTTT.

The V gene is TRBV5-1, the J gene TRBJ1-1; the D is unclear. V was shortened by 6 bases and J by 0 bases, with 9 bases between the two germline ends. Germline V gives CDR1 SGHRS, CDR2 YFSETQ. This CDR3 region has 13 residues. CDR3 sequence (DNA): TGCGCCAGCACTGAGGGAATGAACACTGAAGCTTTCTTT. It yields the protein CASTEGMNTEAFF.

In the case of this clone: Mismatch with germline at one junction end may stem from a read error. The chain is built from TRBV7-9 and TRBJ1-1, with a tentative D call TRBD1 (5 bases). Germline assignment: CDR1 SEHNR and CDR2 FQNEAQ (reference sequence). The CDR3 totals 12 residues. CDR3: CSSRQTDPEAFF. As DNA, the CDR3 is TGTTCCAGCAGGCAGACAGATCCTGAAGCTTTCTTT.

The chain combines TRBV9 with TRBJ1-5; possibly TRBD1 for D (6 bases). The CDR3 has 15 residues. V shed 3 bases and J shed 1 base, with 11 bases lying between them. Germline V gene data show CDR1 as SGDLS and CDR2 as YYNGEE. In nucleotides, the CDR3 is TGTGCCAGCAGCGCATCCGACAGGAGCAATCAGCCCCAGCATTTT. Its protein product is CASSASDRSNQPQHF.

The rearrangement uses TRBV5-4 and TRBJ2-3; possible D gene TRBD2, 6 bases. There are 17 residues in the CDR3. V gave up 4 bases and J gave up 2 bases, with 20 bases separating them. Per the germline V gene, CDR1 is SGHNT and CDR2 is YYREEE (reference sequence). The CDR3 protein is CASSVLSRDPYTDTQYF. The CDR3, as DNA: TGTGCCAGCAGCGTCCTTTCGCGGGACCCTTACACAGATACGCAGTATTTT.